A single sample is the source of the 20 T cell receptor beta chains below, sequenced in a study of CD8+ T cells in alopecia areata. After isolation, RNA underwent reverse transcription to generate cDNA as the sequencing template. TCRdb's table, derived via immunoSEQ multiplex PCR, lists solely in-frame clones and lacks some. Found here are around 120,000 clones, about 61% of them singletons; the top ten hold 2.8%. Sequenced material: CD4+ T cells sorted from blood. The receptor source for this set is a human donor in good health.

The chain combines TRBV7-3 with TRBJ2-5, with TRBD1 matching 10 bases. The V segment lost 4 bases and the J segment 5 bases; nucleotides outside the gene matches: 7. The V gene's germline CDR1 is SGHTA and CDR2 FQGTGA. This CDR3 region has 15 residues. This CDR3 reads CASSSSGTGVETQYF. The CDR3 DNA reads TGTGCCAGCAGCTCGTCCGGGACAGGGGTGGAGACCCAGTACTTC. The whole variable domain, remainder taken from reference TRBV7-3 and TRBJ2-5, is GAGVSQTPSNKVTEKGKYVELRCDPISGHTALYWYRQSLGQGPEFLIYFQGTGAADDSGLPNDRFFAVRPEGSVSTLKIQRTERGDSAVYLCASSSSGTGVETQYFGPGTRLLVL.

The chain recombines TRBV5-6 with TRBJ2-5; 7 bases align to TRBD2. Trimming cost V 3 bases and J 2 bases; bases outside gene matches: 7. The CDR3 runs 15 residues. CDR1 and CDR2 (germline): SGHDT, YYEEEE. The CDR3 sequence: CASSSGWGGQETQYF. CDR3 nucleotides: TGTGCCAGCAGCTCTGGGTGGGGAGGGCAAGAGACCCAGTACTTC.

This chain uses TRBV19 with TRBJ2-2; D not resolved. The CDR3 is 12 residues long. Looked up from germline, CDR1 is LNHDA and CDR2 is SQIVND (reference sequence). Trimming stripped 5 bases from V and 1 base from J, with 2 bases between. CDR3 sequence (DNA): TGTGCCAGTAGTGAGAACACCGGGGAGCTGTTTTTT. Translating it yields CASSENTGELFF.

The chain combines TRBV5-6 with TRBJ1-1; unclear D gene. CDR1 and CDR2 (germline): SGHDT, YYEEEE. V gave up 0 bases and J gave up 3 bases, with 9 bases separating them. This CDR3 contains 14 residues. This CDR3 reads CASSLGPGDTEAFF. The CDR3 bases are TGTGCCAGCAGCTTGGGACCCGGGGACACTGAAGCTTTCTTT.

This clone was detected only once. The rearrangement uses TRBV27 and TRBJ2-5; 9 nucleotides match TRBD2. CDR1 MNHEY and CDR2 SMNVEV come from the germline V gene (reference sequence). V shed 7 bases and J 7 bases; nucleotides not matched to a gene: 10. The CDR3 runs 14 residues. CDR3 sequence (DNA): TGTGCCAGCATTAAGACTAGCGGTTTTGGGACCCAGTACTTC. Amino acid sequence: CASIKTSGFGTQYF.

The chain is built from TRBV30 and TRBJ1-1, with D unclear. Germline assignment: CDR1 GTSNPN and CDR2 SVGIG (reference sequence). The length of the CDR3 is 13 residues. The germline V and J ends were trimmed by 2 bases and 2 bases, with 9 bases remaining between them. The CDR3 nucleotides are TGTGCCTGGAGTACGAAGGGAAACACTGAAGCTTTCTTT. This translates into CAWSTKGNTEAFF.

The chain links TRBV30 to TRBJ1-3, with 7 bases matching TRBD1. With V trimmed by 8 bases and J by 3 bases, 7 bases remained unmatched. CDR1 and CDR2 (germline): GTSNPN, SVGIG (reference sequence). The CDR3 contains 13 residues. In nucleotides, the CDR3 is TGTGCCAGAAGACAGGGAAGTGGAAACACCATATATTTT. It codes for CARRQGSGNTIYF.

The V and J genes are TRBV23-1 and TRBJ2-5; D might be TRBD1 or TRBD2, each matching 6 bases. TRBV23-1 is labeled an ORF, and its function is uncertain. Trimming removed 6 bases at V and 5 bases at J, with 19 bases between. This CDR3 contains 15 residues. The CDR3 loop reads CASSPPGAYRETQYF. The CDR3 coding sequence is TGCGCCAGCAGCCCCCCGGGGGCCTACCGGGAGACCCAGTACTTC.

The rearrangement links TRBV9 to TRBJ1-1, with 7 bases that match TRBD1. This CDR3 comprises 15 residues. The J segment lost 1 base and the V segment lost 3 bases, leaving 6 bases of the junction unmatched. Germline loops: CDR1 SGDLS, CDR2 YYNGEE. In DNA, the CDR3 is TGTGCCAGCAGCGACCGACAGGGAAGGAACACTGAAGCTTTCTTT. Amino acid sequence: CASSDRQGRNTEAFF.

This chain links TRBV15 with TRBJ2-2; 9 bases align to TRBD2. From germline, CDR1 is LNHNV and CDR2 YYDKDF (reference sequence). The CDR3 covers 15 residues. V gave up 0 bases and J gave up 5 bases; unmatched junction bases: 1. The CDR3 DNA sequence: TGTGCCACCAGCAGAGATCTAGCGGGGACCGGGGAGCTGTTTTTT. It specifies CATSRDLAGTGELFF. The full variable domain, with the rest looked up from reference TRBV15 and TRBJ2-2, is DAMVIQNPRYQVTQFGKPVTLSCSQTLNHNVMYWYQQKSSQAPKLLFHYYDKDFNNEADTPDNFQSRRPNTSFCFLDIRSPGLGDTAMYLCATSRDLAGTGELFFGEGSRLTVL.

Only one count was recorded for this clone. The chain couples TRBV5-1 to TRBJ2-7; D gene unclear. Germline CDR1 reads SGHRS; CDR2 reads YFSETQ. V was trimmed by 4 bases and J by 1 base, leaving 6 bases between them. The CDR3 totals 12 residues. The CDR3 region is CASSDHSYEQYF. The CDR3, as DNA: TGCGCCAGCAGCGACCATTCCTACGAGCAGTACTTC.

The V call is TRBV4-2, the J call TRBJ1-4; 8 bases are shared with TRBD1. The junction had 3 bases not matched to a gene; V was cut back by 3 bases and J by 0 bases. Germline lookup yields CDR1 LGHNA and CDR2 YNFKEQ. The CDR3 loop spans 16 amino acids. DNA for the CDR3: TGTGCCAGCAGCCAGGCACAGGGGGCAACTAATGAAAAACTGTTTTTT. Protein product: CASSQAQGATNEKLFF.

The chain recombines TRBV2 with TRBJ1-5; D not certain. Trimming stripped 7 bases from V and 0 bases from J, with 16 bases between. Germline V gene data show CDR1 as SNHLY and CDR2 as FYNNEI. CDR3 size: 16 residues. CDR3 sequence: CASTQEAGYSNQPQHF. Here the CDR3 DNA reads TGTGCCAGCACACAAGAGGCAGGTTATAGCAATCAGCCCCAGCATTTT.

The chain recombines TRBV6-5 with TRBJ2-2, with a tentative D call TRBD2 (7 bases). Germline CDR1 MNHEY, CDR2 SVGAGI. This CDR3 spans 15 amino acids. The V end was cut by 8 bases, the J end by 4 bases, with 17 bases between. The CDR3 coding sequence is TGTGCCAGCTGGGGGGGGCTAGCAAGCACCGGGGAGCTGTTTTTT. Its protein product is CASWGGLASTGELFF.

This chain's CDR3 is CASSWRRGQLNTEAFF. The CDR3 DNA is TGTGCCAGCAGCTGGCGTAGGGGACAGCTGAACACTGAAGCTTTCTTT. The rearrangement uses TRBV5-6 and TRBJ1-1; 7 nucleotides line up with TRBD1. The germline CDR1 and CDR2 sequences are SGHDT and YYEEEE. CDR3 length equals 16 residues. Losses at the gene ends were 3 bases for V and 0 bases for J; bases not matched to a gene: 8.

V usage is TRBV20-1 and J usage is TRBJ2-1; no firm D call. Per germline, CDR1 DFQATT and CDR2 SNEGSKA (reference sequence). V was cut by 3 bases and J by 4 bases, with 4 bases left in between. This CDR3 has 11 amino acids. The CDR3 DNA reads TGCAGTGCTAGTGGGTACAATGAGCAGTTCTTC. Its protein is CSASGYNEQFF.

This sequence joins TRBV9 and TRBJ2-5; tentative D call: TRBD1 (6 bases). The length of the CDR3 is 15 residues. Trimming pared 0 bases from V and 1 base from J, leaving 10 bases between. Germline CDR1 is SGDLS and CDR2 is YYNGEE. CDR3 bases: TGTGCCAGCAGCGTAGCAGTGGGGGCCCAAGAGACCCAGTACTTC. Amino acid sequence: CASSVAVGAQETQYF. Supplemented by reference TRBV9 and TRBJ2-5, the full variable domain reads DSGVTQTPKHLITATGQRVTLRCSPRSGDLSVYWYQQSLDQGLQFLIQYYNGEERAKGNILERFSAQQFPDLHSELNLSSLELGDSALYFCASSVAVGAQETQYFGPGTRLLVL.

CDR3 in DNA: TGTGCCAGCACCAAGGAGGTTTTGGCCAATGAGCAGTTCTTC. Its translation is CASTKEVLANEQFF. This chain connects TRBV7-9 to TRBJ2-1, with D tentatively TRBD2 (5 bases). From germline, CDR1 is SEHNR and CDR2 FQNEAQ (reference sequence). The CDR3 loop spans 14 amino acids. Trimming pared 7 bases from V and 6 bases from J, leaving 16 bases between.

The genes are TRBV25-1 and TRBJ2-4; 8 bases match TRBD2. This CDR3 contains 14 residues. V lost 4 bases to trimming and J lost 9 bases; unmatched junction nucleotides: 8. The germline CDR1 and CDR2 sequences are MGHDK and SYGVNS. This CDR3 reads CASSGSGAAGIQYF. The CDR3 bases are TGTGCCAGCAGTGGTAGCGGGGCGGCGGGCATTCAGTACTTC.

The V gene is TRBV19, the J gene TRBJ2-2; perhaps TRBD1 as D (5 bases). The germline V gene has CDR1 LNHDA and CDR2 SQIVND (reference sequence). CDR3 length: 13 residues. V gave up 7 bases and J gave up 5 bases, with 11 bases separating them. The CDR3 loop reads CASTQGWTGELFF. CDR3 nucleotides: TGTGCCAGTACGCAGGGTTGGACCGGGGAGCTGTTTTTT.